The entry that follows covers one T cell receptor beta chain sequence. A single record per CDR3 protein comes from TCRdb applying MiXCR to the RT-PCR reads. The data show almost 700,000 distinct CDR3 sequences, over 12% seen once. The V and J ends lost 4 bases and 3 bases respectively, with 15 bases between them. Germline lookup yields CDR1 LGHDT and CDR2 YNNKEL (reference sequence). The CDR3 is 15 residues long. The chain uses TRBV3-1 and TRBJ1-2, with D hard to call. This TCR derives from a female donor in good health, serving as a healthy control. Sequenced material: memory CD4+ T cells from blood. The CDR3 sequence: CASSRADPADYGYTF. CDR3 DNA sequence: TGTGCCAGCAGCCGGGCAGACCCTGCCGACTATGGCTACACCTTC.